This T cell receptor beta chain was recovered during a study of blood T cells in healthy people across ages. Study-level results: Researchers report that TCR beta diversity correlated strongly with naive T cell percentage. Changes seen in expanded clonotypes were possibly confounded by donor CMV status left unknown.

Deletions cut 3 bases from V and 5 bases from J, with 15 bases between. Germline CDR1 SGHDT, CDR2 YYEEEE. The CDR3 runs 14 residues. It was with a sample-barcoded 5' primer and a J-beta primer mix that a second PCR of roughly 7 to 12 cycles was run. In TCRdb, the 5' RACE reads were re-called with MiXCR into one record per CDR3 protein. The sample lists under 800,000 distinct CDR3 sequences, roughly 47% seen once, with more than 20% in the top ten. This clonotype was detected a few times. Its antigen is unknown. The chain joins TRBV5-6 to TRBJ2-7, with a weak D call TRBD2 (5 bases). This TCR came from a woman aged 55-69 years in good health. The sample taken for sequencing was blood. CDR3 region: CASSSWGASDEQYF. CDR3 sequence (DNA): TGTGCCAGCAGCTCCTGGGGAGCCAGCGACGAGCAGTACTTC.